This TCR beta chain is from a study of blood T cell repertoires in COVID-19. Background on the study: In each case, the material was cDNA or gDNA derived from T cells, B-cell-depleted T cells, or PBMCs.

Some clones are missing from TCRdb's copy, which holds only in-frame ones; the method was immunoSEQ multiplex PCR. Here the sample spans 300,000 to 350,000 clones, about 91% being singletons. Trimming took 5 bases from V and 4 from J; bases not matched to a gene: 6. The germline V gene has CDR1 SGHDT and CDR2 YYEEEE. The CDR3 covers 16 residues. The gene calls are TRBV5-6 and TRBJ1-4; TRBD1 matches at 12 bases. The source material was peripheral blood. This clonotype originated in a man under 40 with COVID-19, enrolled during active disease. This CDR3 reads CASSTGTGGHNEKLFF. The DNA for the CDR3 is TGTGCCAGCAGTACCGGGACAGGGGGCCATAATGAAAAACTGTTTTTT.